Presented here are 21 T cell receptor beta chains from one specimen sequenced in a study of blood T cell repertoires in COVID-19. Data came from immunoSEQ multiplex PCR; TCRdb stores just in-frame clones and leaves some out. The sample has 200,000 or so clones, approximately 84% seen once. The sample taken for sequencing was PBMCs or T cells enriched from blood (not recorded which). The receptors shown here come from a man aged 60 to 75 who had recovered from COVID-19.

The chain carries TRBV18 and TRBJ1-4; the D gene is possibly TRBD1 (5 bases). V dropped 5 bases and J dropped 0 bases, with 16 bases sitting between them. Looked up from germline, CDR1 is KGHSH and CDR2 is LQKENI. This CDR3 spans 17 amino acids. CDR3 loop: CASSEQDPFATNEKLFF. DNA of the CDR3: TGTGCCAGCTCAGAACAGGACCCTTTCGCAACTAATGAAAAACTGTTTTTT.

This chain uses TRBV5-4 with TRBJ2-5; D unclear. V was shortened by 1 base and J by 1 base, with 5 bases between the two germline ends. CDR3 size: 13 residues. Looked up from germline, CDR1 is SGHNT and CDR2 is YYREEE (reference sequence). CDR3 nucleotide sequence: TGTGCCAGCAGCTTGCGGTTCCAAGAGACCCAGTACTTC. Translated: CASSLRFQETQYF.

The CDR3 bases are TGTGCCAGCAGTGAAGCGCGTCATGGAGAGACCCAGTACTTC. Translated, it gives CASSEARHGETQYF. This chain joins TRBV2 and TRBJ2-5; D is uncertain. The CDR3 is 14 amino acids. The germline V and J ends were trimmed by 0 bases and 4 bases, with 9 bases remaining between them. Germline assignment: CDR1 SNHLY and CDR2 FYNNEI.

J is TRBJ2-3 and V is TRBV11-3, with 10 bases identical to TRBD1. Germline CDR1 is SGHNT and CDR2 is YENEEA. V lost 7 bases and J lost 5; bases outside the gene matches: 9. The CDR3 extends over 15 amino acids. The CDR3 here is CASNRGTGAQDTQYF. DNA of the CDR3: TGTGCCAGCAACCGCGGGACAGGGGCTCAAGATACGCAGTATTTT.

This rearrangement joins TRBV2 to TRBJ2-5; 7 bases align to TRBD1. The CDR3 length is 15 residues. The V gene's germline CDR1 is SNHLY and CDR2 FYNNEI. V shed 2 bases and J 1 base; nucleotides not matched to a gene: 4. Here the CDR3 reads CASSESWDSQETQYF. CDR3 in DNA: TGTGCCAGCAGTGAATCCTGGGACAGCCAAGAGACCCAGTACTTC.

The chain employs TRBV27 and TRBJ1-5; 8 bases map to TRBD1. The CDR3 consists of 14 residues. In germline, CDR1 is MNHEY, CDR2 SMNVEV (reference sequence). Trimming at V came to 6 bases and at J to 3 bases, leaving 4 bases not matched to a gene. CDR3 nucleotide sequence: TGTGCCAGCAGACGACAGGGGTTCAATCAGCCCCAGCATTTT. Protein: CASRRQGFNQPQHF.

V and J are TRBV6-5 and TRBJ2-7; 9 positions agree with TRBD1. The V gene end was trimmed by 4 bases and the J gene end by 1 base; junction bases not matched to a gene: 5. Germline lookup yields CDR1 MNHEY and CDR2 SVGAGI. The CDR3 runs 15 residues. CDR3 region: CASSFDRGASYEQYF. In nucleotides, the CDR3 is TGTGCCAGCAGTTTCGACAGGGGGGCATCCTACGAGCAGTACTTC.

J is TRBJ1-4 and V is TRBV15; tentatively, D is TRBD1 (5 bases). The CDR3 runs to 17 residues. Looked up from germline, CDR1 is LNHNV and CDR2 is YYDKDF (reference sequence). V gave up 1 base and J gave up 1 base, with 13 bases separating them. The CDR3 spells CATSRAGRTRTNEKLFF. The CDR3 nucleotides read TGTGCCACCAGCAGAGCGGGGAGGACAAGAACTAATGAAAAACTGTTTTTT.

The CDR3 reads CASRNAQVPNTEAFF. The CDR3 DNA is TGTGCCAGTAGAAATGCGCAAGTCCCAAACACTGAAGCTTTCTTT. The chain uses TRBV19 and TRBJ1-1; no clear D gene. The germline CDR1 and CDR2 sequences are LNHDA and SQIVND (reference sequence). The V end was cut by 6 bases, the J end by 2 bases, with 16 bases between. The CDR3 runs 15 residues.

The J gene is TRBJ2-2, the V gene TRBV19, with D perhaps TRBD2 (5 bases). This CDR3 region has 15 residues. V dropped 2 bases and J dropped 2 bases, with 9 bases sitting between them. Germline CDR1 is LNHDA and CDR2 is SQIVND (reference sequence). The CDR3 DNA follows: TGTGCCAGTAGTATACGGGGTGGAAACACCGGGGAGCTGTTTTTT. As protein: CASSIRGGNTGELFF. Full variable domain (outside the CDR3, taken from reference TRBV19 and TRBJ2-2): DGGITQSPKYLFRKEGQNVTLSCEQNLNHDAMYWYRQDPGQGLRLIYYSQIVNDFQKGDIAEGYSVSREKKESFPLTVTSAQKNPTAFYLCASSIRGGNTGELFFGEGSRLTVL.

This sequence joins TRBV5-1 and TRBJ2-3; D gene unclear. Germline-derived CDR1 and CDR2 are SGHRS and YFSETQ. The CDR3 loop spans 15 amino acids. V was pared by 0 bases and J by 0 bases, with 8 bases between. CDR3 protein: CASSLGQISTDTQYF. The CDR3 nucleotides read TGCGCCAGCAGCTTGGGCCAGATAAGCACAGATACGCAGTATTTT.

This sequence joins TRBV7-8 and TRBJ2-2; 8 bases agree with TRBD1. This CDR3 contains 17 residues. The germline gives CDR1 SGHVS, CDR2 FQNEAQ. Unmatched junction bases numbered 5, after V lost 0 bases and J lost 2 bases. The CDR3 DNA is TGTGCCAGCAGCTTAGCCCTAGGACAGGGAAACACCGGGGAGCTGTTTTTT. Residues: CASSLALGQGNTGELFF.

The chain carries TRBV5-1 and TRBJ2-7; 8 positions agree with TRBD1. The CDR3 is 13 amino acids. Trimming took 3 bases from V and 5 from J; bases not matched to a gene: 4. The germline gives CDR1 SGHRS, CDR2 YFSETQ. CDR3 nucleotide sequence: TGCGCCAGCAGCTCGGGACAGGTCCACGAGCAGTACTTC. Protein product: CASSSGQVHEQYF. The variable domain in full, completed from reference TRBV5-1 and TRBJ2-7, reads KAGVTQTPRYLIKTRGQQVTLSCSPISGHRSVSWYQQTPGQGLQFLFEYFSETQRNKGNFPGRFSGRQFSNSRSEMNVSTLELGDSALYLCASSSGQVHEQYFGPGTRLTVT.

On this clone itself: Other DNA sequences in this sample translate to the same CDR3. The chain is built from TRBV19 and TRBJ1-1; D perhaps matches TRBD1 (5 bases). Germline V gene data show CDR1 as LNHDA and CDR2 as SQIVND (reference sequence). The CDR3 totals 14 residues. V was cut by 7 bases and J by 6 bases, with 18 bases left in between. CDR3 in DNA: TGTGCCAGTACCCCTGGTGGGGGGGTGGCTGAAGCTTTCTTT. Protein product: CASTPGGGVAEAFF.

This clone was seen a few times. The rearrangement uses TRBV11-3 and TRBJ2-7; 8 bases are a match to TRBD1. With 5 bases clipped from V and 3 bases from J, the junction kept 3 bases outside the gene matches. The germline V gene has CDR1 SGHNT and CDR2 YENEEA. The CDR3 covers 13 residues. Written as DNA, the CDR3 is TGTGCCAGCAGCGTGGGACAGGACTACGAGCAGTACTTC. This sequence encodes CASSVGQDYEQYF.

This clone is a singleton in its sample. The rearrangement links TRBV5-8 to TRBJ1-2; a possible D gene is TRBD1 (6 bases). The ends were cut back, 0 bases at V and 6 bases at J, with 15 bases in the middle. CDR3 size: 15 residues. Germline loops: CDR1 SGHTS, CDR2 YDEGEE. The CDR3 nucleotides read TGTGCCAGCAGCTTGGCGAACAGCCCAGGGGATGGCTACACCTTC. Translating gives CASSLANSPGDGYTF.

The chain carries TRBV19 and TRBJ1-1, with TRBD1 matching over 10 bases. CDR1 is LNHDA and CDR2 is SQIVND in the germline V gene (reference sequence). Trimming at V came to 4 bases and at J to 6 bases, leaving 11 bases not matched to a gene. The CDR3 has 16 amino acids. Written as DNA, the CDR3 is TGTGCCAGTAGTACCAGACAGGGGGCGTCGTTCTCTGAAGCTTTCTTT. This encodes CASSTRQGASFSEAFF.

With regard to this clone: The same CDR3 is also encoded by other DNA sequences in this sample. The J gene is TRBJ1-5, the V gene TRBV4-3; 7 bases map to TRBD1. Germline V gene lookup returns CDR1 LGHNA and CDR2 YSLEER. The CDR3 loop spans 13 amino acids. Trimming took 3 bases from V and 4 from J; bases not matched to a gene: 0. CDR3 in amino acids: CASSQDRNQPQHF. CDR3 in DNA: TGCGCCAGCAGCCAGGACAGGAATCAGCCCCAGCATTTT.

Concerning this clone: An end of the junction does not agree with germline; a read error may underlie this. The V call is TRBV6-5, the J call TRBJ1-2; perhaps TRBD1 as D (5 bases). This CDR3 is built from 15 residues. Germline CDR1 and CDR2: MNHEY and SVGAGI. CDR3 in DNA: TGTGCCAGCAGTGACTCGGGACTAATGACATATGGCTACACCTTC. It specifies CASSDSGLMTYGYTF.

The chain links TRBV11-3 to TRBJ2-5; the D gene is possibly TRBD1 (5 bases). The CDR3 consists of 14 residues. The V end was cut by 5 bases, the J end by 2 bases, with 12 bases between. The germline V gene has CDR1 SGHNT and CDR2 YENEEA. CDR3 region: CASSPGSVQETQYF. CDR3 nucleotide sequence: TGTGCCAGCAGCCCAGGGTCTGTGCAAGAGACCCAGTACTTC. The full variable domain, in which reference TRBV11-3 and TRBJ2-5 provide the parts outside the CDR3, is EAGVVQSPRYKIIEKKQPVAFWCNPISGHNTLYWYLQNLGQGPELLIRYENEEAVDDSQLPKDRFSAERLKGVDSTLKIQPAELGDSAVYLCASSPGSVQETQYFGPGTRLLVL.

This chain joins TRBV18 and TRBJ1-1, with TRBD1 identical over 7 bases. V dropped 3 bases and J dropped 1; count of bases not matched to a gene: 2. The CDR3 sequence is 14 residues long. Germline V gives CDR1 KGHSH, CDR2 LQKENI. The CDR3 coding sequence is TGTGCCAGCTCACCGGGACAGCAGAACACTGAAGCTTTCTTT. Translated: CASSPGQQNTEAFF.